This T cell receptor (beta chain) originates from a study of T cell responses to AZD1222 COVID-19 vaccine. On the study more broadly: Second-dose recipients at about 4 or about 12 weeks were treated as one pooled group.

This clone has only a few counts. The antigen is undetermined. CDR3 length equals 14 residues. V was clipped by 0 bases and J by 0 bases, with 3 bases between them. Germline CDR1 LGHDT, CDR2 YNNKEL (reference sequence). Assay: immunoSEQ multiplex PCR; the TCRdb copy retains only in-frame clones and omits some. Altogether more than 95,000 clones are present, approximately 93% being singletons, with the ten largest covering more than 2.5%. Study-wide results and limits: Scientists sampled the repertoires only once the peak T cell response had passed. Spike-specific TCR breadth and depth both grew after two AZD1222 doses. The study identified only five to seven AZD1222 recipients as seropositive at baseline.

Here the sequenced sample was peripheral blood, taken on day 0 of AZD1222 vaccination. J is TRBJ1-5 and V is TRBV3-1 (or the pseudogene TRBV3-2); D is unclear. This receptor was taken from an adult in good health. The CDR3 bases are TGTGCCAGCAGCCAAGACTATAGCAATCAGCCCCAGCATTTT. Translated, it gives CASSQDYSNQPQHF.